This section outlines one T cell receptor beta chain sequence together with its context. This clone was detected once. Its binding antigen is unknown. Qualities for individual bases were not recorded, and no much larger clone is one base off. The sample comes from a study of cytomegalovirus exposure and HLA in healthy donors (dated by TCRdb to between 2016 and 2019). Notes on the research overall: According to an earlier analysis of several hundred of the donors, about 190 million T cells yielded some 120 million unique TCR beta sequences and approximately 300 Gb of sequence data. Approximately 310 gigabases of sequencing data and 70 million to 95 million unique TCR sequences made up an early release that covered several hundred HLA-typed donors. Among the roughly 380 genotyped donors, approximately 76% belonged to the genetic ancestry cluster associated with self-reported Caucasian donors. The study aimed to test whether signatures of past pathogen exposure could be identified by cataloging public T cell receptors. The study profiled the T cell repertoires of fewer than 850 subjects by immunosequencing and related them to cytomegalovirus serostatus. Besides the first cohort of 550 to 750 subjects, a separate validation cohort made up of about 120 different subjects was used. To predict cytomegalovirus infection status, the study combined high-throughput TCR immunosequencing, statistical association of individual TCRs with disease status, and machine learning. To study patterns of TCR occurrence, a later analysis re-analyzed previously published TCR beta repertoires from hundreds of donors and added high-resolution HLA genotyping. Rather than using new phenotypic data, the later analysis identified candidate immune exposures from TCR beta sequences and from how often those sequences occurred across donors. An earlier analysis of 500 to 650 of the donors applied high-throughput TCR beta sequencing to assess whether each TCR beta V gene segment acted as functional or pseudogenic. Donor age, sex, ethnicity and CMV serostatus were compiled together with the repertoire data. A later genetic analysis took genome-wide SNP genotypes for about 65% of the 666 donors and used that subset as a discovery cohort. Every repertoire in the discovery cohort had been generated on one and the same sequencing platform. Both class I and class II loci were covered by HLA typing, at four-digit resolution. The number of typed donors differed by locus: roughly 629-640 for A, B, C, DRB1 and DQB1; approximately 520 for DQA1; roughly 600 for DPA1; and about 450 for DPB1. Four to six DR-DQ haplotypes were handled as single units for association and clustering because linkage in the cohort was strong. On average, approximately 250,000 unique TCR beta nucleotide sequences were sequenced per donor among some 420 genotyped donors of the cohort, with roughly 18% of those sequences being non-productive. Here is what the overall study found, with its caveats: According to a later genetic analysis, donors in an Asian-associated ancestry cluster had fewer N-insertions in productive TCRs than the approximately 650-donor mean. Broadly in line with IMGT annotations, most TCR beta V segments showed up in productive rearrangements about 87% or about 30% of the time in an earlier analysis of approximately 640 of the donors. Some IMGT-functional V segments, including TRBV6-2 and TRBV6-3, could not be distinguished by the 87-base-pair reads and were therefore excluded. The only immune exposure information available for the cohort was CMV serostatus. Three of the identified cytomegalovirus-associated TCR beta chains were confirmed in vitro to be specific for cytomegalovirus antigens. The classifier was reported to diagnose cytomegalovirus status with high specificity and sensitivity in both the original and validation cohorts. Most CMV-associated TCR beta chains appeared to be HLA-restricted in a later analysis, and the HLA associations seemed to be driven largely by CMV exposure. In a later analysis, HLA-associated TCR beta chains were found to be more clonally expanded and to have lower generation probabilities than equally common non-associated chains. At a false discovery rate of 0.05, a later analysis linked under 20,000 TCR beta sequences to specific HLA alleles. Several of the top co-occurrence clusters appeared to be linked to parvovirus B19, influenza, CMV and Epstein-Barr virus, according to a later analysis. A later analysis found that TCR association rates varied across HLA loci, with DRB1 alleles showing the most associated TCRs and HLA-C alleles the fewest. A cluster of highly shared sequence variants was judged likely to be a technical artifact of the sequencing pipeline. Because some donors lacked HLA typing at each locus, the association tests relied only on the typed subset. While some public TCRs were present in many individuals, most TCR sequences turned up only very rarely across donors. It was suggested by the authors that the approach could potentially be generalized to other disease states and immunological phenotypes. When HLA alleles, especially DR and DQ, strongly co-occurred, TCR associations were difficult to assign to individual alleles. In a later genetic analysis, a missense DCLRE1C variant was associated with V-gene and J-gene trimming of TCR beta chains, and the association was replicated in an independent cohort. Correlated functional status among segregating V segments might be attributable to linkage disequilibrium, but an unknown experimental factor could not be ruled out. Sequencing depth was assumed to be roughly uniform across donors in the presence/absence analyses, though that assumption may not hold. Over 15 rarely observed V segments, including chromosome 9 orphons, were excluded from the earlier analysis of about 600 of the donors because counts were too low. This cohort had only TCR beta chains sequenced, and the lack of alpha or paired-chain data limited which features could be detected. The study gave a list of roughly 150 TCR beta chains associated with cytomegalovirus. A further reported finding was that TCR beta sequences accurately predicted the HLA-A and HLA-B alleles for most subjects in the first cohort.

Trimming removed 0 bases from V and 8 bases from J; the gene matches leave 5 bases unexplained. The CDR3 covers 16 residues, taking in both the cysteine and the phenylalanine. The kept DNA is CDR3 alone, 48 bases in frame from the first base. For CDR1 and CDR2, the germline V gene lists MNHEY and SVGAGI. The cohort comprised approximately 700 healthy bone marrow donors. At the time of sampling, all cohort members were nominally healthy, though unrecorded immune exposures were likely present. The donor was CMV seronegative and belonged to the group of around 350 seronegative cohort members. A peripheral blood sample was provided by each donor, and peripheral blood mononuclear cells were used for TCR beta sequencing. Genomic DNA extraction from the blood cell samples was performed with the Qiagen DNeasy Blood Extraction Kit. The library was produced with the immunoSEQ multiplex PCR assay. The multiplex PCR relied on a mix of 60 forward primers for TCR Vbeta segments and 13 reverse primers for TCR Jbeta segments. A multiplex PCR assay on genomic DNA amplified the CDR3 region of rearranged TCR beta genes. On the Illumina HiSeq System, the amplified TCR beta libraries were sequenced as 87-base-pair reads. As for the authors' bioinformatics: Across the roughly 640 repertoires, a later analysis counted tens of millions of unique TCR beta chains, about 10 million of which were shared by at least two donors. A nearest-neighbor algorithm error-corrected the raw reads and collapsed the reads into unique sequences, merging closely related sequences to remove PCR and sequencing errors. V, D and J gene segments were assigned by aligning CDR3 sequences to IMGT reference sequences. Each retained sequence needed at least a six-nucleotide match to both a V gene segment and a J gene segment. A rearrangement was called productive if the CDR3 had no stop codons and remained in frame with V and J, and every other rearrangement was called non-productive. CDR3 was defined by IMGT convention, running from the second conserved V-encoded cysteine to the conserved J-encoded phenylalanine. The earlier analysis of 500 to 600 of the donors excluded sequences that lacked an unambiguous match to a single V gene segment. An earlier analysis of 587 of the donors classified V segments as functional when productive rearrangements were above 56.7% and as segregating when the standard deviation between donors was above 5%. To diagnose cytomegalovirus status from the catalog of TCR beta chain sequences, a statistical classification framework was built. V and J gene assignment, in a later analysis, came from comparing TCR nucleotide sequences with IMGT/GENE-DB human TR gene sequences. The TCRdist pipeline was used in a later analysis to assign CDR3 sequences and most-parsimonious VDJ recombination scenarios. A later analysis defined each TCR beta chain by its CDR3 amino acid sequence plus V-gene family, and excluded reads lacking a unique V-gene family. A later analysis removed several hundred highly shared, low-generation-probability nucleotide sequences to deal with suspected cross-contamination and a sequencing artifact. A later analysis calculated a clonal expansion index for each public chain from normalized within-repertoire ranks of inferred template counts. In a later analysis, generation probabilities were computed using a VDJ recombination model fitted to out-of-frame rearrangements, and the results were checked against IGoR. In a later analysis, TCR-TCR, TCR-HLA and TCR-CMV co-occurrence was scored with hypergeometric tests, and a repertoire-size bias correction was applied to TCR pairs. In a later analysis, false discovery rates were estimated by permuting HLA or CMV assignments 20 times. In a later analysis, co-occurring TCRs were grouped using DBSCAN, with TCRdist sequence similarity added in when clustering inside HLA-allele-positive subsets. Repertoires with fewer than 30,000 or more than 120,000 public chains, plus five repertoires with anomalous nucleotide sharing, were excluded from co-occurrence clustering. As stored in TCRdb, this immuneACCESS dataset retains in-frame rearrangements with V and J assigned. A fraction of the clones does not appear; measured against another copy, unresolved V genes explain less than half of the discrepancy, and the remainder lacks a known reason. V and J calls plus clone size are reproduced from that table; the DNA served to infer D and trimming. The sample records 210,000 or so clones, approximately 82% of which are singletons. The ten most abundant clones make up over 0.5% of the sample.

The sequenced material came from PBMCs. The TCR originated in a middle-aged woman in good health and CMV-seronegative. The receptor chain draws on TRBV6-5 and TRBJ2-1, with TRBD2 matching 12 junction bases. CDR3 loop: CASSYSLAGGQDEQFF. In nucleotide form, the sequence is TGTGCCAGCAGTTACTCTCTAGCGGGGGGGCAGGATGAGCAGTTCTTC.